The TCR beta chain described here comes from a study of blood T cell repertoires in COVID-19. Original processing notes: Quantification of nucleated cells was approximated via reference gene primer amplification. Generated by immunoSEQ multiplex PCR, the TCRdb table keeps only in-frame clones and is missing some. The V and J calls and clone size come from that table; D and trimming were worked out from the DNA. Of fewer than 300,000 clones listed, approximately 90% are singletons. The source is a woman aged 50 to 60 with COVID-19, enrolled during active disease. Specimen: peripheral blood.

Here the CDR3 DNA reads TGTGCCAGTAGACCCCGGGACAGGGTCGCTGAAGCTTTCTTT. Its protein is CASRPRDRVAEAFF. V and J are TRBV19 and TRBJ1-1; TRBD1 aligns across 9 bases. With V trimmed by 6 bases and J by 6 bases, 8 bases remained unmatched. Germline values: CDR1 LNHDA, CDR2 SQIVND (reference sequence). The CDR3 contains 14 residues.